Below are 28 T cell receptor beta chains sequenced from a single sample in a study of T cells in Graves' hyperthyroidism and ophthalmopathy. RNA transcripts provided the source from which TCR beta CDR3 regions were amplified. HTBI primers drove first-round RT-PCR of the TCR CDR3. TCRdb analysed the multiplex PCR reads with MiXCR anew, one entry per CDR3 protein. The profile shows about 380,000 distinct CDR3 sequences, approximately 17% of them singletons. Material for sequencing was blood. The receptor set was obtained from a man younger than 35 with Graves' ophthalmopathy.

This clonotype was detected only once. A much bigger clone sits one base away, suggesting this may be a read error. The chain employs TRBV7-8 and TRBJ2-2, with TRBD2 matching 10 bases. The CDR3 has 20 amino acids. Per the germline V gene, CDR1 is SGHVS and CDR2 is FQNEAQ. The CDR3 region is CASSLSLAGDLPTRDGELLF. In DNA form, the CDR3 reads TGTGCCAGCAGCTTAAGCCTAGCGGGGGACTTGCCAACTAGGGACGGGGAGCTGCTTTTT.

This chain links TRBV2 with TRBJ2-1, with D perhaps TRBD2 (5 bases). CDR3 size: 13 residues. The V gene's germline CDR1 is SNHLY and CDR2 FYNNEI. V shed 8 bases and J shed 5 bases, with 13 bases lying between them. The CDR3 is CASGERVNNEQFF. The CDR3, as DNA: TGTGCCAGCGGGGAGCGCGTGAACAATGAGCAGTTCTTC.

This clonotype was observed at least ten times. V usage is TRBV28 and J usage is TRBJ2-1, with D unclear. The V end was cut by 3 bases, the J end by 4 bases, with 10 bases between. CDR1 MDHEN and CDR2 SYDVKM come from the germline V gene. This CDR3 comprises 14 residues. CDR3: CASSFFVQYNEQFF. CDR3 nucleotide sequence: TGTGCCAGCAGTTTCTTTGTCCAATACAATGAGCAGTTCTTC. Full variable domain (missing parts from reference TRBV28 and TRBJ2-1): DVKVTQSSRYLVKRTGEKVFLECVQDMDHENMFWYRQDPGLGLRLIYFSYDVKMKEKGDIPEGYSVSREKKERFSLILESASTNQTSMYLCASSFFVQYNEQFFGPGTRLTVL.

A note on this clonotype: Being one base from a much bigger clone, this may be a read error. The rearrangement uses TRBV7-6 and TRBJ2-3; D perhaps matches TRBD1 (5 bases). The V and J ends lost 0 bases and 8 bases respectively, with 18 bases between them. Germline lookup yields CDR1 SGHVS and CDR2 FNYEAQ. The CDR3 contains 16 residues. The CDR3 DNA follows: TGTGCCAGCAGCTTAGCGAACCCCGCCTCTGGGGCTACGCAGTATTTT. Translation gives CASSLANPASGATQYF.

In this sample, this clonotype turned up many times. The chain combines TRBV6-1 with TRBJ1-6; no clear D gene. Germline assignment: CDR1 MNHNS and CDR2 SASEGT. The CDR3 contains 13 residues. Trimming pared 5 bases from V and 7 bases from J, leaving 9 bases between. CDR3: CASSTDGNSPLHF. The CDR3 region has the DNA TGTGCCAGCAGTACGGACGGGAATTCACCCCTCCACTTT.

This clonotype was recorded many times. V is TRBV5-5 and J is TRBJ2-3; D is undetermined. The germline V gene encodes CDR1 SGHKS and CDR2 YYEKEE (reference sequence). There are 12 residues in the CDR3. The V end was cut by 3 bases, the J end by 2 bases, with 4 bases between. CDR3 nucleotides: TGTGCCAGCAGCTGGGTCACAGATACGCAGTATTTT. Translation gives CASSWVTDTQYF.

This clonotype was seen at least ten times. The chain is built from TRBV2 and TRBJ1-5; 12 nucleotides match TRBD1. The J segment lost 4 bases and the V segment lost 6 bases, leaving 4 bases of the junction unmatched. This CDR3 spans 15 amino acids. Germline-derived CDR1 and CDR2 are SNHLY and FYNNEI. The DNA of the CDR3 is TGTGCCAGCAGGCCGGGACAGGGGGCGAATCAGCCCCAGCATTTT. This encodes CASRPGQGANQPQHF.

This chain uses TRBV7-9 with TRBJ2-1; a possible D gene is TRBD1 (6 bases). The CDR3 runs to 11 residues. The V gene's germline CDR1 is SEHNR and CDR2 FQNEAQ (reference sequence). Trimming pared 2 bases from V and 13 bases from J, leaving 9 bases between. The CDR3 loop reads CASSLRDIQFF. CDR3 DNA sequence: TGTGCCAGCAGCTTACGGGACATACAGTTCTTC. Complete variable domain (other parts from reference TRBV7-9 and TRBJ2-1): DTGVSQNPRHKITKRGQNVTFRCDPISEHNRLYWYRQTLGQGPEFLTYFQNEAQLEKSRLLSDRFSAERPKGSFSTLEIQRTEQGDSAMYLCASSLRDIQFFGPGTRLTVL.

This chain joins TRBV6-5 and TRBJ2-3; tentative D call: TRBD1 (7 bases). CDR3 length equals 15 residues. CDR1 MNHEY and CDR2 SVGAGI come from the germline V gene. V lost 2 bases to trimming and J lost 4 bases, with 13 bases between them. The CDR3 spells CASSYAAGGPDTQYF. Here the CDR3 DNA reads TGTGCCAGCAGTTACGCTGCAGGGGGGCCAGATACGCAGTATTTT.

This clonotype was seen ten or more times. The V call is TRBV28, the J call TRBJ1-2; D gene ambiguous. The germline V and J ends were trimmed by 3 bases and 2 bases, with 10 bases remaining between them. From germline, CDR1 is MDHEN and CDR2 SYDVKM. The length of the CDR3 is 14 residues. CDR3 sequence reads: CASSFLQPNYGYTF. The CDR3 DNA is TGTGCCAGCAGTTTTCTCCAGCCAAACTATGGCTACACCTTC.

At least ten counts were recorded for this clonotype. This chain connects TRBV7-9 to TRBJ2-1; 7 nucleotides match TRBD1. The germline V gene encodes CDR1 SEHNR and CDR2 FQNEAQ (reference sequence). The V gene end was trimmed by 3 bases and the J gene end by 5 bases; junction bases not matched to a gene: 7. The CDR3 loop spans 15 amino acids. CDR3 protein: CASSFDRDWHNEQFF. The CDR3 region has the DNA TGTGCCAGCAGCTTCGACAGGGATTGGCACAATGAGCAGTTCTTC. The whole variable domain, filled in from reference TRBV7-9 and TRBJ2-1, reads DTGVSQNPRHKITKRGQNVTFRCDPISEHNRLYWYRQTLGQGPEFLTYFQNEAQLEKSRLLSDRFSAERPKGSFSTLEIQRTEQGDSAMYLCASSFDRDWHNEQFFGPGTRLTVL.

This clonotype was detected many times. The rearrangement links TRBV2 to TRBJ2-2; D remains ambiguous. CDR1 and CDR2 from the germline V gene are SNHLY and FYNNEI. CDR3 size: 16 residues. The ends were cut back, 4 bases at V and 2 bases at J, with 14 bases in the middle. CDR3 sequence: CASSARVWGNTGELFF. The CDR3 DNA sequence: TGTGCCAGCAGTGCACGGGTCTGGGGAAACACCGGGGAGCTGTTTTTT.

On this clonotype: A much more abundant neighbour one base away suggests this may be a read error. CDR3 loop: CASSQGWREQYF. The CDR3 DNA follows: TGTGCCAGCAGCCAAGGGTGGCGCGAGCAGTACTTC. The gene calls are TRBV3-1 and TRBJ2-7; no definite D call. Per the germline V gene, CDR1 is LGHDT and CDR2 is YNNKEL (reference sequence). Trimming took off 1 base at V and 6 bases at J, with 7 bases between the two ends. The CDR3 sequence is 12 residues long.

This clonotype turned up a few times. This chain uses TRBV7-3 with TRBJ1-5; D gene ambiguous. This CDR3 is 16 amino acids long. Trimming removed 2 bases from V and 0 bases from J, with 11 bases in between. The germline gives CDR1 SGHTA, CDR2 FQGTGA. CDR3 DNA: TGTGCCAGCAGCTTACCAGGACTCCTTAGCAATCAGCCCCAGCATTTT. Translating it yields CASSLPGLLSNQPQHF.

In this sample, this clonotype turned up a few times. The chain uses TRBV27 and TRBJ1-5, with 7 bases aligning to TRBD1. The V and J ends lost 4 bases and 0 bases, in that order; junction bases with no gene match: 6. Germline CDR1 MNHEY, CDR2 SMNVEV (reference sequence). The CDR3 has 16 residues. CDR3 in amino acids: CASSSTGEYSNQPQHF. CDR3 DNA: TGTGCCAGCAGTTCTACAGGGGAATATAGCAATCAGCCCCAGCATTTT.

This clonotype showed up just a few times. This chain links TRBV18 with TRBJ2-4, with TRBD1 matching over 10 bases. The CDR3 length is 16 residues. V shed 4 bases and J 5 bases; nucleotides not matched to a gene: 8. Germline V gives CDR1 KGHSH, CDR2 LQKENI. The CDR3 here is CASSHPGTGDQNIQYF. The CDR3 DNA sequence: TGTGCCAGCTCACACCCCGGGACAGGGGATCAAAACATTCAGTACTTC.

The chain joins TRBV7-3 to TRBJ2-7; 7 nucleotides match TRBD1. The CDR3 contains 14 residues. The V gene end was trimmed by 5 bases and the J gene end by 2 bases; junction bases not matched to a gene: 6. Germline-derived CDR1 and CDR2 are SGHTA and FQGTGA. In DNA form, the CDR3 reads TGTGCCAGCAGCCCAGCGGACAGGACCTACGAGCAGTACTTC. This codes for CASSPADRTYEQYF.

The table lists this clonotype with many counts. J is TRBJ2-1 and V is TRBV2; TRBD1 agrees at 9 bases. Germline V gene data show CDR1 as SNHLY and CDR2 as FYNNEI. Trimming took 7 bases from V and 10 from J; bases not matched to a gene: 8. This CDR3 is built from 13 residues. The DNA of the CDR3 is TGTGCCAGCAATTACAGGGGGCGAGTGGAGCAGTTCTTC. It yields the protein CASNYRGRVEQFF.

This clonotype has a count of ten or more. The CDR3 spells CASSSSPGGMNTEAFF. In DNA, the CDR3 is TGCGCCAGCAGCTCTAGTCCAGGGGGTATGAACACTGAAGCTTTCTTT. The chain couples TRBV5-1 to TRBJ1-1; 7 bases are shared with TRBD1. This CDR3 contains 16 residues. The V gene end was trimmed by 3 bases and the J gene end by 0 bases; junction bases not matched to a gene: 8. Germline lookup yields CDR1 SGHRS and CDR2 YFSETQ.

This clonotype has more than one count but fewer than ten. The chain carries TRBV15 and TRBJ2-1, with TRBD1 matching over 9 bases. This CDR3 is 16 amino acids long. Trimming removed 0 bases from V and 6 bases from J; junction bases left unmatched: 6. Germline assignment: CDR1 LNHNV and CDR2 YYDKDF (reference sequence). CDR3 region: CATSRDGGTGSNEQFF. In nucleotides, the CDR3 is TGTGCCACCAGCAGAGATGGGGGGACAGGGTCCAATGAGCAGTTCTTC.

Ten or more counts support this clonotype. The CDR3 coding sequence is TGTGCCAGCAGCTCGCTGGGGGAGACCCAGTACTTC. The encoded protein is CASSSLGETQYF. The chain combines TRBV7-9 with TRBJ2-5; the D is unclear. V was cut by 4 bases and J by 5 bases, with 8 bases left in between. The CDR3 spans 12 residues. Germline CDR1 SEHNR, CDR2 FQNEAQ (reference sequence). The whole variable domain, filled in from reference TRBV7-9 and TRBJ2-5, reads DTGVSQNPRHKITKRGQNVTFRCDPISEHNRLYWYRQTLGQGPEFLTYFQNEAQLEKSRLLSDRFSAERPKGSFSTLEIQRTEQGDSAMYLCASSSLGETQYFGPGTRLLVL.

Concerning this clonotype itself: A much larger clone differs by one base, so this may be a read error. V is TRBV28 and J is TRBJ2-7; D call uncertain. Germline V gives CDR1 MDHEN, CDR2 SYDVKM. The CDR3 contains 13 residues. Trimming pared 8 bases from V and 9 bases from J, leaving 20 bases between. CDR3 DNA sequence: TGTGCCAGCGGCGCCGCCAACGACCCGGGGCAGTACTTC. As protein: CASGAANDPGQYF.

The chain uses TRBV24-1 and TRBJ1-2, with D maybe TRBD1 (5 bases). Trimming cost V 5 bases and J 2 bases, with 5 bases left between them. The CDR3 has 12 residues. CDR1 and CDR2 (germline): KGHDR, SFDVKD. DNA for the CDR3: TGTGCCACCAGTGCAGGGAACTATGGCTACACCTTC. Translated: CATSAGNYGYTF.

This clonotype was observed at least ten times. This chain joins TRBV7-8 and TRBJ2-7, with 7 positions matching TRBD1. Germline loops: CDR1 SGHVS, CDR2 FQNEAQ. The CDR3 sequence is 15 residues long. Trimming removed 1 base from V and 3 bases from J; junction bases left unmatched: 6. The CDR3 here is CASSLGWGTDYEQYF. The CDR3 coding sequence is TGTGCCAGCAGCTTAGGTTGGGGGACAGACTACGAGCAGTACTTC.

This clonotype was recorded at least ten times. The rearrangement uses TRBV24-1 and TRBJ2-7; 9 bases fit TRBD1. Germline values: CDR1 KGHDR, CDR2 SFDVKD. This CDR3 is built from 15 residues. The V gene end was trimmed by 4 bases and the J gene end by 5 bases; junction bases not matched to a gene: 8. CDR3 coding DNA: TGTGCCACCAGTGACCCCGGGACAGGGAGGGACGAGCAGTACTTC. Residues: CATSDPGTGRDEQYF.

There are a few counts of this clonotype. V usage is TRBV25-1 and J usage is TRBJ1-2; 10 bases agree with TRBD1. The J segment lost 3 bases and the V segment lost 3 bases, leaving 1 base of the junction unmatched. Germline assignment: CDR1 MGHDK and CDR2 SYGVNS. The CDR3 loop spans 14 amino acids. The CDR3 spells CASSDGQGDYGYTF. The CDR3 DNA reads TGTGCCAGCAGTGACGGACAGGGGGACTATGGCTACACCTTC.

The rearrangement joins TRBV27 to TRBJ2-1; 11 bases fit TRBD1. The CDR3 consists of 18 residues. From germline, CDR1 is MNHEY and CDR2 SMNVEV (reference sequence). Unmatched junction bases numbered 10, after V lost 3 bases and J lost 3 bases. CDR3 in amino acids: CASSFNPIGTGGYNEQFF. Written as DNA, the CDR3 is TGTGCCAGCAGTTTTAACCCCATTGGGACAGGGGGCTACAATGAGCAGTTCTTC.

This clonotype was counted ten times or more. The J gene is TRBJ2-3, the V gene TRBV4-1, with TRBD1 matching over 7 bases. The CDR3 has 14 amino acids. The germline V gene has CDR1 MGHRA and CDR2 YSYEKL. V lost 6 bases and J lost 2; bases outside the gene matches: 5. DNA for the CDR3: TGCGCCAGCAGTCTCGGACAGGTCACAGATACGCAGTATTTT. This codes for CASSLGQVTDTQYF.